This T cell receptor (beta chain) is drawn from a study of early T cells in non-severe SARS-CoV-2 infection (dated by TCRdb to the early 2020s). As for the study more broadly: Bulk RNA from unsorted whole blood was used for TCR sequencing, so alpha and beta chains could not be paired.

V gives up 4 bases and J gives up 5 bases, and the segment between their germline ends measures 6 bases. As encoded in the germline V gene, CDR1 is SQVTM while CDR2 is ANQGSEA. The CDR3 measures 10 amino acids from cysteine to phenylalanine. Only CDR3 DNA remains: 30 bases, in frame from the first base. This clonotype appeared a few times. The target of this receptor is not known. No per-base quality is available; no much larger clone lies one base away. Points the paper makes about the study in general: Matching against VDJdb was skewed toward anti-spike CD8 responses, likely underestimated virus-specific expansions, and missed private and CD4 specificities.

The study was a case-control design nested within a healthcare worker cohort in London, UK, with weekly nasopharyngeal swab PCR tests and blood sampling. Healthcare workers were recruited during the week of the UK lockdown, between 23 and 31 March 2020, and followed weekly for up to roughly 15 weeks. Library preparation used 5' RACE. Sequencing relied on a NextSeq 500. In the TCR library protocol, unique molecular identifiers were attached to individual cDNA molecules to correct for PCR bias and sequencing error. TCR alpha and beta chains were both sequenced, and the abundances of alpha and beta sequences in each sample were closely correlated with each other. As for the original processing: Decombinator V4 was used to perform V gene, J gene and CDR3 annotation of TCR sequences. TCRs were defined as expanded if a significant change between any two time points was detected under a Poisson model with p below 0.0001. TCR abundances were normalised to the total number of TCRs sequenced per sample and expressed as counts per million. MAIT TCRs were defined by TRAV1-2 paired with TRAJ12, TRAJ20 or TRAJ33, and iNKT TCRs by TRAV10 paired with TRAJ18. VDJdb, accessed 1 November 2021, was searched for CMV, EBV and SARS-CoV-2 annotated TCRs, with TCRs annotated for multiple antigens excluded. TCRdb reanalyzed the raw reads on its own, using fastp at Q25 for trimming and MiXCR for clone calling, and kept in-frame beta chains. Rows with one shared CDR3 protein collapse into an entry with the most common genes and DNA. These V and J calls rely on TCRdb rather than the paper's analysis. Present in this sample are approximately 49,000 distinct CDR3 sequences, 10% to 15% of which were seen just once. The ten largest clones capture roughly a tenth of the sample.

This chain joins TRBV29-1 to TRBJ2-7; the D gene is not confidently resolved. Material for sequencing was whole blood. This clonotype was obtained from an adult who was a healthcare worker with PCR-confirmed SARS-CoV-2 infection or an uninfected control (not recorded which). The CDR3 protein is CSVVVNEQYF. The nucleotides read TGCAGCGTTGTTGTAAACGAGCAGTACTTC.